A single sample gave rise to the 24 T cell receptor beta chains below, sequenced in a study of CXCR3-negative and CXCR3-positive naive CD8 T cells. Study-wide results and limits: CXCR3-positive naive cells carried more hydrophobic TRB CDR3s than CXCR3-negative ones.

UMI labels and 5' RACE were used to prepare the TRB cDNA libraries. TCRdb reprocessed the 5' RACE reads and reports one entry per CDR3 protein, with no DNA. The sample table includes just under 90,000 distinct CDR3 sequences. The antigens these receptors bind are not known. Sequencing was carried out using naive CXCR3+ CD8+ T cells from blood. Subset given: CD45RO-CCR7+CD27+CD95- naive CD8+ T cells expressing CXCR3 (TNR3+). The receptors were sampled from a human donor in good health. Some clones in this sample may be carry-over from other donors' samples.

The CDR3 is CSVVRQEYNEQFF. This chain uses TRBV29-1 with TRBJ2-1; TCRdb picks TRBD1, but there is no DNA to check that call. The germline CDR1 and CDR2 sequences are SQVTM and ANQGSEA. The CDR3 has 13 residues.

V and J are TRBV27 and TRBJ2-3. This CDR3 spans 12 amino acids. Germline loops: CDR1 MNHEY, CDR2 SMNVEV (reference sequence). This CDR3 reads CASRIQTDTQYF.

The J gene is TRBJ2-7, the V gene TRBV29-1; there is no DNA to check the TCRdb D call of TRBD2. The germline V gene has CDR1 SQVTM and CDR2 ANQGSEA. This CDR3 has 15 amino acids. The CDR3 region is CSVEDMGRLPYEQYF.

The chain combines TRBV7-8 with TRBJ1-6. The CDR3 loop spans 15 amino acids. CDR1 and CDR2 from the germline V gene are SGHVS and FQNEAQ. The CDR3 protein is CASSFESSYNSPLHF.

The J gene is TRBJ2-1, the V gene TRBV6-5; TCRdb lists TRBD2, though no DNA is available to test this call. This CDR3 has 15 residues. Germline V CDR1 and CDR2: MNHEY, SVGAGI. This CDR3 reads CASSPTSGGYNEQFF.

The genes are TRBV28 and TRBJ2-1. The CDR3 loop spans 13 amino acids. The germline gives CDR1 MDHEN, CDR2 SYDVKM. The CDR3 is CASSFSEYNEQFF.

The chain joins TRBV20-1 to TRBJ2-7; TCRdb indicates TRBD1, and absent DNA this call remains unverified. The CDR3 is 15 residues long. CDR1 is DFQATT, CDR2 SNEGSKA, per germline (reference sequence). The chain's CDR3 is CSASIGGADSYEQYF.

The CDR3 sequence: CASSLGTIRSTGELFF. The V call is TRBV5-1, the J call TRBJ2-2; checking the TCRdb D call of TRBD1 is not possible without DNA. CDR3 length: 16 amino acids. Germline assignment: CDR1 SGHRS and CDR2 YFSETQ.

V usage is TRBV11-3 and J usage is TRBJ1-2; TCRdb calls TRBD1, which cannot be checked without DNA. Germline V lookup: CDR1 SGHNT, CDR2 YENEEA. This CDR3 has 14 residues. This CDR3 is CASSHPRGGYGYTF.

This rearrangement joins TRBV3-1 to TRBJ2-5; TCRdb outputs TRBD2, but without DNA this stays unchecked. Germline CDR1 is LGHDT and CDR2 is YNNKEL (reference sequence). The CDR3 is 18 amino acids. This CDR3 reads CASSQESVERGSGETQYF.

The chain recombines TRBV28 with TRBJ2-1; TCRdb lists TRBD2, though no DNA is available to test this call. The CDR3 has 15 amino acids. Germline CDR1 is MDHEN and CDR2 is SYDVKM. The CDR3 region is CASSPSGSSYNEQFF.

The gene calls are TRBV11-2 and TRBJ2-5. In germline, CDR1 is SGHAT, CDR2 FQNNGV. The length of the CDR3 is 11 residues. The chain's CDR3 is CASSSGETQYF.

The V gene is TRBV4-2, the J gene TRBJ1-1; the TCRdb D gene call, TRBD1, has no DNA to confirm it. CDR1 and CDR2 (germline): LGHNA, YNFKEQ. The CDR3 runs 16 residues. The CDR3 here is CASSQDPWGSDTEAFF.

The chain employs TRBV12-3 or TRBV12-4 and TRBJ2-1; TCRdb indicates TRBD1, and absent DNA this call remains unverified. The CDR3 length is 15 residues. This CDR3 is CASSLLGGDGNEQFF.

V gene TRBV14 combines with J gene TRBJ1-6; TCRdb indicates TRBD1, and absent DNA this call remains unverified. The CDR3 spans 13 residues. Germline V gives CDR1 SGHDN, CDR2 FVKESK. The CDR3 is CASSLSPSAPLHF.

The J gene is TRBJ2-7, the V gene TRBV12-3 or TRBV12-4; with no DNA, the TCRdb D assignment of TRBD1 cannot be verified. The CDR3 sequence is 16 residues long. CDR3 protein: CASTKNEDRDPYEQYF.

This rearrangement joins TRBV29-1 to TRBJ2-1; with no DNA, the TCRdb D assignment of TRBD1 cannot be verified. This CDR3 is 16 amino acids long. The germline V gene encodes CDR1 SQVTM and CDR2 ANQGSEA. CDR3: CSVVVGTGDPYNEQFF.

V usage is TRBV13 and J usage is TRBJ2-3; TCRdb names TRBD2, which stays unverified in the absence of DNA. This CDR3 is 17 amino acids long. The V gene's germline CDR1 is PRHDT and CDR2 FYEKMQ (reference sequence). CDR3 loop: CASSDTSGGAVTDTQYF.

The chain carries TRBV6-5 and TRBJ1-2; TCRdb lists TRBD1, though no DNA is available to test this call. The CDR3 sequence is 14 residues long. In germline, CDR1 is MNHEY, CDR2 SVGAGI. Here the CDR3 reads CASSYDGQVYGYTF.

The V and J genes are TRBV7-6 and TRBJ2-7; absent DNA, TCRdb's TRBD1 call cannot be checked. The CDR3 has 14 amino acids. CDR1 is SGHVS, CDR2 FNYEAQ, per germline. Here the CDR3 reads CASSLFREPNEQYF.

The chain is built from TRBV6-5 and TRBJ2-3. Germline CDR1 reads MNHEY; CDR2 reads SVGAGI. The CDR3 covers 13 residues. The chain's CDR3 is CASSPPSTDTQYF.

The CDR3 protein is CASSPGGVSYEQYF. The V gene is TRBV9, the J gene TRBJ2-7. The V gene's germline CDR1 is SGDLS and CDR2 YYNGEE. The CDR3 runs 14 residues.

V usage is TRBV29-1 and J usage is TRBJ2-2; TCRdb outputs TRBD1, but without DNA this stays unchecked. Germline lookup yields CDR1 SQVTM and CDR2 ANQGSEA. The CDR3 covers 14 residues. CDR3: CSGRGGFDTGELFF.

The chain employs TRBV7-9 and TRBJ1-5; the TCRdb call, TRBD1, lacks DNA for checking. CDR1 and CDR2 (germline): SEHNR, FQNEAQ (reference sequence). The CDR3 spans 13 residues. The CDR3 protein is CASSLTQDQPQHF.